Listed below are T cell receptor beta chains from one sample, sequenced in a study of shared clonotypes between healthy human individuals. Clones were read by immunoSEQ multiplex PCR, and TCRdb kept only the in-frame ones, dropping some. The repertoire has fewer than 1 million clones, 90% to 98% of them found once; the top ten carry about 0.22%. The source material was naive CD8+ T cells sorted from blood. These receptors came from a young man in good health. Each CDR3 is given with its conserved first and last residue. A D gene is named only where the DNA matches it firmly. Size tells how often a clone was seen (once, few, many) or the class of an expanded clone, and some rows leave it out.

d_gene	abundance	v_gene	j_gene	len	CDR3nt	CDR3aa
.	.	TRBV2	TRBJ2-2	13	TGTGCCAGGCAAGACCGGGGCACCGGGGAGCTGTTTTTT	CARQDRGTGELFF
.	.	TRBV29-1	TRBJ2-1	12	TGCAGCGTCGCACGGGACAACAATGAGCAGTTCTTC	CSVARDNNEQFF
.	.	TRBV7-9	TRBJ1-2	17	TGTGCCAGCAGCAACCTACCTGGAGAAGAGGGTTGGTATGGCTACACCTTC	CASSNLPGEEGWYGYTF
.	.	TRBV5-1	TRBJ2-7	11	TGCGCCAGCAGCTTGGGGATCGAGCAGTACTTC	CASSLGIEQYF
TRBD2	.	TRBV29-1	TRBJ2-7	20	TGCAGCGTTGAAGACCGAACGGCGGGAGGGCCAAGGCGTTTCTTCTACGAGCAGTACTTC	CSVEDRTAGGPRRFFYEQYF
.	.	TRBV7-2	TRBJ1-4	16	TGTGCCAGCAGCTTAGCTCGGGACCAGTATAATGAAAAACTGTTTTTT	CASSLARDQYNEKLFF
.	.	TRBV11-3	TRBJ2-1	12	TGTGCCAGCAGCTTCGAAAGTCATGAGCAGTTCTTC	CASSFESHEQFF
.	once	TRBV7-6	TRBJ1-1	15	TGTGCCAGCAGCTTAGCAGAGGGGCAAAACACTGAAGCTTTCTTT	CASSLAEGQNTEAFF
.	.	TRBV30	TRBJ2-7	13	TGTGCCTGGGCCCGGGGTCACTCCTACGAGCAGTACTTC	CAWARGHSYEQYF
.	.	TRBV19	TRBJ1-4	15	TGTGCCAGTAGTCCCTGGACGGTACTTAATGAAAAACTGTTTTTT	CASSPWTVLNEKLFF
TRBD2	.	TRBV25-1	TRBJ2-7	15	TGTGCCAGCAGTCACCGACTAGCGGGAGTTCTCGAGCAGTACTTC	CASSHRLAGVLEQYF
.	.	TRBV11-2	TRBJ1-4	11	TGTGCCAGCAGCTTAGGTGAAAAACTGTTTTTT	CASSLGEKLFF
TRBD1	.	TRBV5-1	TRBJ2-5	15	TGCGCCAGCAGAGAGATCGACAGGGGAAAAGAGACCCAGTACTTC	CASREIDRGKETQYF
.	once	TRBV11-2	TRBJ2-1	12	TGTGCCAGCAGCTCGTATAGCAATGAGCAGTTCTTC	CASSSYSNEQFF